These T cell receptor beta chains were read from a single sample in a study of monozygotic twins with inflammatory bowel disease. TCRdb reworked the 5' RACE reads into one entry per CDR3 protein, no DNA. This table holds approximately 400,000 distinct CDR3 sequences. Specimen: blood. All receptors derive from a human donor with ulcerative colitis or Crohn's disease, or a healthy co-twin of an affected twin (not recorded which). Each CDR3 is given with its conserved first and last residue. Each record gives: J gene, V gene, CDR3 protein.

TRBJ2-3 TRBV15 CATSPGQGATDTQYF
TRBJ1-1 TRBV5-1 CASSFDGGTEAFF
TRBJ2-2 TRBV19 CASSRDSANTGELFF
TRBJ2-2 TRBV25-1 CASSETGSLTGELFF
TRBJ1-2 TRBV20-1 CSALTGTGGNGYTF
TRBJ2-5 TRBV11-1 CASSLHPATSGGPNQETQYF
TRBJ2-1 TRBV11-2 CASSYGTGPRNEQFF
TRBJ2-3 TRBV10-3 CAAGTDYTQYF
TRBJ1-5 TRBV6-5 CASSYQGTQHF
TRBJ2-3 TRBV15 CATSRGHTQYF
TRBJ2-3 TRBV20-1 CSARDPTSWLGDTQYF
TRBJ2-7 TRBV10-3 CAIREEGLAGYEQYF